The 14 T cell receptor beta chains reported below all come from one sample, sequenced in a study of blood T cell repertoires in COVID-19. The repertoire was sequenced with immunoSEQ multiplex PCR; TCRdb's copy has only in-frame clones and lacks some. The sample records 200,000 to 250,000 clones, around 84% being singletons. Sequenced input: peripheral blood. The receptors stem from a man aged 25 to 40 with active or convalescent COVID-19.

This clone has a single count. The chain employs TRBV5-4 and TRBJ1-2; the D gene is possibly TRBD1 (6 bases). V dropped 2 bases and J dropped 9 bases, with 20 bases sitting between them. From germline, CDR1 is SGHNT and CDR2 YYREEE (reference sequence). This CDR3 is built from 15 residues. The CDR3 loop is CASSFAGTLTPSYTF. CDR3 nucleotides: TGTGCCAGCAGCTTTGCCGGGACACTAACCCCCAGCTACACCTTC.

This rearrangement joins TRBV18 to TRBJ2-4, with 11 positions matching TRBD2. V trimming: 4 bases; J trimming: 5 bases; junction bases outside the gene matches: 10. Per the germline V gene, CDR1 is KGHSH and CDR2 is LQKENI. The CDR3 runs to 17 residues. The CDR3 here is CASSRSGTSGPENIQYF. The CDR3, as DNA: TGTGCCAGCTCACGATCCGGGACTAGCGGCCCGGAAAACATTCAGTACTTC.

The V and J genes are TRBV4-3 and TRBJ2-7; 7 bases align to TRBD2. Per germline, CDR1 LGHNA and CDR2 YSLEER. The CDR3 has 15 residues. V gave up 5 bases and J gave up 3 bases; unmatched junction bases: 10. The CDR3 DNA sequence: TGCGCCAGCAGCTTCGGGAGGCTAGCGGTCTACGAGCAGTACTTC. Amino acids: CASSFGRLAVYEQYF.

This clone was counted only a few times. A far larger clone is one nucleotide away, so this likely arose from a read error. The chain carries TRBV4-1 and TRBJ1-6, with D possibly matching TRBD1 (5 bases). The CDR3 is 16 amino acids. Per germline, CDR1 MGHRA and CDR2 YSYEKL. Trimming stripped 8 bases from V and 0 bases from J, with 14 bases between. CDR3 sequence: CASRPLGGSYNSPLHF. CDR3 DNA: TGCGCCAGCCGCCCCCTGGGGGGCTCCTATAATTCACCCCTCCACTTT.

The genes are TRBV27 and TRBJ2-1, with D possibly matching TRBD1 (6 bases). CDR1 MNHEY and CDR2 SMNVEV come from the germline V gene (reference sequence). The CDR3 totals 14 residues. The ends were cut back, 6 bases at V and 2 bases at J, with 11 bases in the middle. CDR3 protein: CASSPGDAYNEQFF. CDR3 nucleotides: TGTGCCAGCAGCCCAGGGGACGCCTACAATGAGCAGTTCTTC.

The CDR3 DNA sequence: TGTGCCAGCAGCTTGGGACACGGAAACTATGGCTACACCTTC. Translated, it gives CASSLGHGNYGYTF. The V call is TRBV5-4, the J call TRBJ1-2, with unresolved D. Trimming removed 0 bases at V and 2 bases at J, with 8 bases between. CDR3 length: 14 amino acids. Germline V lookup: CDR1 SGHNT, CDR2 YYREEE (reference sequence).

The V gene is TRBV9, the J gene TRBJ2-1; 12 bases map to TRBD2. Germline V gene sequence: CDR1 SGDLS, CDR2 YYNGEE. The CDR3 sequence is 21 residues long. The trim removed 4 bases at V and 0 bases at J, leaving 17 bases unmatched. CDR3 nucleotides: TGTGCCAGCAGCCCACGCCACCTTCTAGCGGGGGGGGCACTCTCCTACAATGAGCAGTTCTTC. It codes for CASSPRHLLAGGALSYNEQFF.

The chain has TRBV10-3 and TRBJ2-1, with D possibly matching TRBD1 (6 bases). The CDR3 has 14 amino acids. Looked up from germline, CDR1 is ENHRY and CDR2 is SYGVKD. Deletions cut 7 bases from V and 6 bases from J, with 16 bases between. Written as DNA, the CDR3 is TGTGCCATCAAAGCTGGGGGCAAGGGCAATGAGCAGTTCTTC. It is translated as CAIKAGGKGNEQFF.

The chain joins TRBV7-8 to TRBJ1-2, with a weak D call TRBD1 (6 bases). The CDR3 covers 16 residues. CDR1 is SGHVS and CDR2 is FQNEAQ in the germline V gene. The V end was cut by 5 bases, the J end by 3 bases, with 19 bases between. CDR3 coding DNA: TGTGCCAGCAGCCTTACAATAAACAGGGTACACTATGGCTACACCTTC. Its protein product is CASSLTINRVHYGYTF. Together with reference TRBV7-8 and TRBJ1-2, the CDR3 gives the full variable domain: GAGVSQSPRYKVAKRGQDVALRCDPISGHVSLFWYQQALGQGPEFLTYFQNEAQLDKSGLPSDRFFAERPEGSVSTLKIQRTQQEDSAVYLCASSLTINRVHYGYTFGSGTRLTVV.

This chain connects TRBV7-3 to TRBJ2-7, with TRBD2 identical over 7 bases. Germline-derived CDR1 and CDR2 are SGHTA and FQGTGA. V trimming: 5 bases; J trimming: 6 bases; junction bases outside the gene matches: 7. This CDR3 has 13 residues. CDR3 amino acids: CASSPSGVREQYF. The CDR3, as DNA: TGTGCCAGCAGCCCCAGCGGGGTCCGCGAGCAGTACTTC.

This chain joins TRBV25-1 and TRBJ1-6; D might be TRBD1 (6 bases). Germline CDR1 MGHDK, CDR2 SYGVNS. The CDR3 sequence is 13 residues long. Trimming pared 4 bases from V and 9 bases from J, leaving 10 bases between. CDR3: CASSATGSSPLHF. The DNA of the CDR3 is TGTGCCAGCAGTGCTACAGGGAGTTCACCCCTCCACTTT.

The CDR3 protein is CASRGGMNSYEQYF. CDR3 nucleotides: TGTGCCAGCAGGGGCGGGATGAACTCCTACGAGCAGTACTTC. The chain couples TRBV6-6 to TRBJ2-7; D perhaps matches TRBD2 (6 bases). The ends were cut back, 6 bases at V and 0 bases at J, with 12 bases in the middle. CDR3 size: 14 residues. Germline V gene sequence: CDR1 MNHNY, CDR2 SVGAGI (reference sequence).

The chain couples TRBV3-1 (or the pseudogene TRBV3-2) to TRBJ2-1, with 12 nucleotides matching TRBD2. Germline values: CDR1 LGHDT, CDR2 YNNKEL (reference sequence). The CDR3 consists of 15 residues. The V segment lost 4 bases and the J segment 10 bases; nucleotides outside the gene matches: 8. The CDR3 loop reads CASSPSWTSGAEQFF. CDR3 nucleotides: TGTGCCAGCAGCCCATCCTGGACTAGCGGGGCCGAGCAGTTCTTC.

V and J are TRBV3-1 (or the pseudogene TRBV3-2) and TRBJ2-5; weak D call: TRBD2 (6 bases). The V end was cut by 7 bases, the J end by 1 base, with 16 bases between. CDR1 LGHDT and CDR2 YNNKEL come from the germline V gene (reference sequence). This CDR3 comprises 15 residues. The CDR3 coding sequence is TGTGCCAGCATGGAGGGAATTGGGGGCCAAGAGACCCAGTACTTC. Protein: CASMEGIGGQETQYF.